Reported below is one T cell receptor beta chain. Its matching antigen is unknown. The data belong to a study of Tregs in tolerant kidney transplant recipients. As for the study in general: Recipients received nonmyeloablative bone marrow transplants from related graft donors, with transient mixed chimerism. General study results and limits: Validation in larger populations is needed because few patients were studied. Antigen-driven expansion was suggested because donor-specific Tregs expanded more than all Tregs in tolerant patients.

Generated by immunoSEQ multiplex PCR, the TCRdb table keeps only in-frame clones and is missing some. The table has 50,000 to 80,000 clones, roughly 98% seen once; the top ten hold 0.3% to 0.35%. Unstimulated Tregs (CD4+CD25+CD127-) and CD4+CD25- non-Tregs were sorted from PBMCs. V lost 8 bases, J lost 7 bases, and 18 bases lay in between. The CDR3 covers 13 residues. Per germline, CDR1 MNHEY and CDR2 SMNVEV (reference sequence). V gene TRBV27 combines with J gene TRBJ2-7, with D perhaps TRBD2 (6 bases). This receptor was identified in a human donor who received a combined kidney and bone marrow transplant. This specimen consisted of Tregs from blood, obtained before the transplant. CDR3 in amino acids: CASRLYRAGEQYF. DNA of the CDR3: TGTGCCAGCCGACTATACCGCGCGGGGGAGCAGTACTTC.